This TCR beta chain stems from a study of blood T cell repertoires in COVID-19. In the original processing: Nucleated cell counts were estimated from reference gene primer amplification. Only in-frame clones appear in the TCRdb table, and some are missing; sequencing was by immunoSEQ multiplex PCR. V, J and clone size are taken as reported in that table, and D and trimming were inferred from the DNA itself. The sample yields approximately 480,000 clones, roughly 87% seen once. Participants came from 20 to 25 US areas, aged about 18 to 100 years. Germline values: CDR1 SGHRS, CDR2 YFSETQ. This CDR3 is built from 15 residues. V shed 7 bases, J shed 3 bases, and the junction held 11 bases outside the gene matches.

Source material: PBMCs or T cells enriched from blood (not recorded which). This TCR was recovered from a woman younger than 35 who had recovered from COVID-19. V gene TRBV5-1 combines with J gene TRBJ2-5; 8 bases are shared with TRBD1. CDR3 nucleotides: TGCGCCAGCGGCCTCTTTGGGGGACAGGAAGAGACCCAGTACTTC. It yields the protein CASGLFGGQEETQYF.